These T cell receptor beta chains were read from a single sample in a study of Ad26.COV2.S vaccination and SARS-CoV-2 variants. This table comes from immunoSEQ multiplex PCR, and its TCRdb copy is limited to in-frame clones, with some not included. The sample gives about 250,000 clones, more than 75% of which show up once; around 3% is in the top ten. This specimen was peripheral blood, taken in a trial of Ad26.COV2.S vaccine versus placebo. The receptors were sampled from a person between 18 and 60 years old who received the Ad26.COV2.S COVID-19 vaccine or a placebo. Both conserved end residues are part of each CDR3. Each record gives: V gene, J gene, CDR3 length, CDR3 protein.

TRBV28	TRBJ2-1	13	CASSFARNNEQFF
TRBV30	TRBJ2-5	13	CAWSGENQETQYF
TRBV7-9	TRBJ2-3	16	CASSWTSGASTDTQYF
TRBV19	TRBJ1-2	15	CASSMSGAASGGYTF
TRBV5-1	TRBJ1-2	14	CASSEWDTNYGYTF
TRBV3-1/TRBV3-2	TRBJ2-1	15	CASSPRGVSYNEQFF
TRBV4-1	TRBJ2-5	15	CASTIAGTVRETQYF
TRBV2	TRBJ2-7	11	CASAFLDEQYF
TRBV5-1	TRBJ2-1	16	CASSLLAGGGYNEQFF
TRBV6-5	TRBJ2-3	14	CASSFGTSGDTQYF
TRBV5-1	TRBJ2-7	14	CASSTTGYSYEQYF
TRBV7-6	TRBJ1-4	16	CASSRGHRTADEKLFF
TRBV6-6	TRBJ1-4	14	CASSLSARYEKLFF
TRBV11-2	TRBJ1-2	13	CASSLTGVTGYTF
TRBV27	TRBJ2-7	15	CASSYTQGPVYEQYF